This is a list of T cell receptor beta chains from one sample in a study of blood T cell repertoires in COVID-19. Using immunoSEQ multiplex PCR, the repertoire was profiled, and TCRdb retains in-frame clones only, with some absent. The repertoire holds roughly 300,000 clones, with roughly 85% as singletons. The specimen was peripheral blood. The source is a woman aged 50 to 60 who had recovered from COVID-19. Both conserved end residues are trimmed from each CDR3. The size field is filled for only some rows; it gives once, few, many or a size class.

clone_size v_call cdr3_aa
. TRBV6-5 ASSYQTGAGANVLT
. TRBV19 ASSLWSQGPGKYGYT
. TRBV11-2 ASSLDLSGTLTYEQY
once TRBV29-1 SSQGGIWSEQF
. TRBV9 ASSGLGTGGTDTQY
. TRBV28 ASRDRELSQPQH
. TRBV19 ASEDRILSGYGYT
. TRBV28 ASRIPAEIGELF
once TRBV6-6 ASSMGLLNTGELF
. TRBV5-1 ASSLDGGMETQY
. TRBV18 ASSLGLADSYEQY
. TRBV29-1 SVTTGTGNQPQH
once TRBV7-9 ASSFLLDPQGETQY
few TRBV2 ASSKTSGRALNEQF
. TRBV18 ASSPRATATDTEAF
. TRBV5-1 ASSPNRRDRSTDTQY
. TRBV28 ASRRQGFSYEQY
. TRBV28 ASSLTVNTEAF
once TRBV29-1 SVDQGYEQY
. TRBV4-2 ASSTEVGQLSGYT
. TRBV11-2 ASSRGVNTEAF
once TRBV7-9 ATTLDSYEQY
. TRBV3-1/TRBV3-2 ASSTGWGTGRSYEQY
. TRBV18 ASSIQGAYAF
. TRBV3-1/TRBV3-2 ASSQPASTGELF
once TRBV4-3 ASSLGTANYEQY
. TRBV5-1 ASSVDFTDTQY
. TRBV27 ASSLGQGAYEQY
. TRBV6-2/TRBV6-3 ASSYSSRDSNQPQH
. TRBV5-8 ASSPGSHPPDTQY
. TRBV12-3/TRBV12-4 ASSRTITYEQY
. TRBV19 ASSIRTSGSRETQY
once TRBV6-5 ASGLPGNSPLH
. TRBV28 ASSQNRGRSGELF
. TRBV27 ATGQGGNEQY
. TRBV19 ATSPRRVRTDTQY
. TRBV5-1 ASSLAGQGSNEQY
. TRBV5-1 ASSLGQAMGTEAF
. TRBV14 ASSLKPIAAGINEKLF
. TRBV7-2 ASSWRVPETQY
once TRBV2 ASRQPSTNEKLF
. TRBV10-3 AISATGDGYNEQF
. TRBV27 ASSLSGGIQPQH
. TRBV6-2/TRBV6-3 ASSLSSGTGSGEQY
. TRBV30 AWRGTGPTEY
. TRBV7-9 ASTLAGAERMF
. TRBV2 ASRQGRETQY
. TRBV27 ASSLLGELREQY
. TRBV9 ASSVGTGSPLH
. TRBV6-6 ASSPGGDSLRKY
. TRBV4-3 ASSLTSGSRYEQY
. TRBV11-2 ASKLLSGRATNEQF
once TRBV5-1 ASSLVLPGHIAGELF